This T cell receptor beta chain is drawn from a study of blood T cell repertoires in COVID-19. The assay was immunoSEQ multiplex PCR, and TCRdb's table has in-frame clones only and misses some. Seen here are 150,000 to 200,000 clones, roughly 84% observed once, and the top ten hold about 3.3%. The V end lost 7 bases, the J end lost 7 bases, and 17 bases lay between the germline ends. Germline assignment: CDR1 SNHLY and CDR2 FYNNEI. The CDR3 consists of 14 residues. Individuals drawn from 24 US areas were roughly 18 to 95 years old. This sequence was found in a woman aged 30 to 39 who had been exposed to COVID-19. The rearrangement uses TRBV2 and TRBJ2-1; D may be TRBD2 (6 bases). The specimen sequenced was PBMCs or T cells enriched from blood (not recorded which). DNA for the CDR3: TGTGCCAGCAACGGCCGGGACTCCCCGAATGAGCAGTTCTTC. This translates into CASNGRDSPNEQFF.